Below, one T cell receptor beta chain is given with its context. The sample belongs to a study of blood T cell repertoires in COVID-19. Study-wide background: Spain, Italy and the United States supplied samples that represented acute and convalescent COVID-19. T cells, B-cell-depleted T cells, or PBMCs supplied cDNA or gDNA.

How the authors handled the data: For nucleated cells, counts were estimated from reference gene primer amplification. Libraries were prepared by immunoSEQ multiplex PCR; TCRdb keeps only in-frame clonotypes and omits some of them. The DNA was the basis for D and trimming; V, J and clone size are from that table. The sample holds more than 110,000 clones, more than 70% seen once. V shed 1 base and J 4 bases; nucleotides not matched to a gene: 9. Germline loops: CDR1 SGHTA, CDR2 FQGNSA. The CDR3 length is 16 residues. This chain links TRBV7-2 with TRBJ1-1; 7 positions agree with TRBD1. This TCR derives from a man aged 50-60 years with active or convalescent COVID-19. Sample: peripheral blood. The CDR3 is CASSLGGAGGVTEAFF. The CDR3 coding sequence is TGTGCCAGCAGCTTAGGAGGGGCAGGGGGAGTCACTGAAGCTTTCTTT.